These 10 T cell receptor beta chains came from one sample sequenced in a study of blood T cell repertoires in COVID-19. Repertoires were generated with immunoSEQ multiplex PCR, while TCRdb's copy carries only in-frame clones and drops some. The data show fewer than 90,000 clones, 80% to 90% seen once. The source material was peripheral blood. These receptors originate from an elderly man in a cohort sampled during active COVID-19.

This chain uses TRBV29-1 with TRBJ2-3, with 9 bases fitting TRBD1. The germline V gene has CDR1 SQVTM and CDR2 ANQGSEA. Trimming took 8 bases from V and 3 from J; bases not matched to a gene: 9. The CDR3 is 14 residues long. The CDR3 loop reads CSSSGQGTTDTQYF. The CDR3 DNA reads as TGCAGCTCCTCCGGACAGGGGACGACAGATACGCAGTATTTT.

The gene calls are TRBV2 and TRBJ2-1; TRBD2 aligns across 11 bases. Germline CDR1 reads SNHLY; CDR2 reads FYNNEI. V was clipped by 6 bases and J by 3 bases; unmatched bases: 10. CDR3 size: 17 residues. The CDR3 region has the DNA TGTGCCAGCAGCATAAATCCCGGGACTAGCGGCTACAATGAGCAGTTCTTC. Amino acid sequence: CASSINPGTSGYNEQFF.

This chain uses TRBV7-2 with TRBJ2-3; D possibly corresponds to TRBD2 (5 bases). Trimming cost V 6 bases and J 0 bases, with 10 bases left between them. The V gene's germline CDR1 is SGHTA and CDR2 FQGNSA. The CDR3 spans 14 residues. The DNA of the CDR3 is TGTGCCAGCAGGTCGGGGATTAGCACAGATACGCAGTATTTT. Translation gives CASRSGISTDTQYF.

The chain uses TRBV27 and TRBJ1-3, with D unresolved. Germline lookup yields CDR1 MNHEY and CDR2 SMNVEV (reference sequence). The CDR3 sequence is 15 residues long. V lost 5 bases to trimming and J lost 2 bases, with 13 bases between them. The CDR3: CASSPIRGAGNTIYF. The CDR3 nucleotides are TGTGCCAGCAGTCCGATACGGGGTGCTGGAAACACCATATATTTT.

This chain uses TRBV7-9 with TRBJ1-5, with D possibly TRBD1 on 5 matching bases. CDR3 length equals 14 residues. V was shortened by 7 bases and J by 5 bases, with 15 bases between the two germline ends. Germline V gene data show CDR1 as SEHNR and CDR2 as FQNEAQ (reference sequence). The CDR3 protein is CASTVGQGDQPQHF. The CDR3 nucleotides are TGTGCCAGCACCGTGGGGCAGGGTGATCAGCCCCAGCATTTT.

V gene TRBV19 combines with J gene TRBJ2-3, with 7 nucleotides matching TRBD1. In germline, CDR1 is LNHDA, CDR2 SQIVND (reference sequence). The J segment lost 1 base and the V segment lost 6 bases, leaving 7 bases of the junction unmatched. The CDR3 is 15 amino acids. The CDR3 nucleotides read TGTGCCAGTAGCCTTAGGGGGCCGCGCACAGATACGCAGTATTTT. Translated, it gives CASSLRGPRTDTQYF.

V usage is TRBV4-3 and J usage is TRBJ2-7; 8 bases agree with TRBD2. The CDR3 has 16 residues. J gave up 5 bases and V 0 bases, and 9 bases lay outside the gene matches. Germline CDR1 reads LGHNA; CDR2 reads YSLEER. The DNA of the CDR3 is TGCGCCAGCAGCCAAGATAGCGGGGACGGTCTGGACGAGCAGTACTTC. Its protein is CASSQDSGDGLDEQYF.

The rearrangement uses TRBV27 and TRBJ1-6; D uncertain. Germline values: CDR1 MNHEY, CDR2 SMNVEV (reference sequence). The ends were cut back, 7 bases at V and 9 bases at J, with 13 bases in the middle. The CDR3 runs 13 residues. The CDR3 loop reads CASTLYVGSPLHF. CDR3 coding DNA: TGTGCCAGCACCCTGTATGTCGGTTCACCCCTCCACTTT.

The CDR3 sequence: CASSPGRLAGGTDTQYF. In nucleotides, the CDR3 is TGTGCCAGCTCACCGGGGCGACTAGCGGGGGGCACAGATACGCAGTATTTT. The chain links TRBV18 to TRBJ2-3; TRBD2 matches at 12 bases. Germline CDR1 KGHSH, CDR2 LQKENI. V lost 3 bases and J lost 1; bases outside the gene matches: 5. This CDR3 is 17 amino acids long.

V usage is TRBV15 and J usage is TRBJ2-6; possibly TRBD2 for D (5 bases). V was cut by 0 bases and J by 1 base, with 13 bases left in between. This CDR3 is 18 amino acids long. Germline-derived CDR1 and CDR2 are LNHNV and YYDKDF (reference sequence). DNA for the CDR3: TGTGCCACCAGCAGAGATATCGGGGTCCTATCTGGGGCCAACGTCCTGACTTTC. As protein: CATSRDIGVLSGANVLTF.